One sample yielded the 16 T cell receptor beta chains listed below, sequenced in a study of blood T cell repertoires in COVID-19. Here immunoSEQ multiplex PCR was the method, and the copy in TCRdb shows in-frame clones only, minus some. The sample has approximately 330,000 clones, roughly 87% seen once. The sequencing sample was made of peripheral blood. The receptors were gathered from a man aged 25-40 years with COVID-19, enrolled during active disease.

The V gene is TRBV5-1, the J gene TRBJ2-3; D remains unclear. V shed 0 bases and J shed 2 bases, with 10 bases lying between them. The CDR3 has 15 amino acids. Germline assignment: CDR1 SGHRS and CDR2 YFSETQ. DNA of the CDR3: TGCGCCAGCAGCTTGGTGGATAGCTACACAGATACGCAGTATTTT. Translated: CASSLVDSYTDTQYF.

This chain joins TRBV7-2 and TRBJ1-3, with D possibly TRBD1 on 6 matching bases. The CDR3 contains 16 residues. Trimming pared 7 bases from V and 2 bases from J, leaving 18 bases between. Germline CDR1 SGHTA, CDR2 FQGNSA. The CDR3 DNA reads as TGTGCCAGCACCCGAACCTGGGGGCCAACTGGAAACACCATATATTTT. It encodes CASTRTWGPTGNTIYF.

The V gene is TRBV5-1, the J gene TRBJ1-3; the D is unclear. Germline V gene data show CDR1 as SGHRS and CDR2 as YFSETQ. Trimming shortened V by 0 bases and J by 3 bases, and 7 bases separated the two germline ends. This CDR3 has 14 residues. The DNA of the CDR3 is TGCGCCAGCAGCTTGGGGCAGATTGGAAACACCATATATTTT. It translates to CASSLGQIGNTIYF.

V is TRBV4-3 and J is TRBJ1-6; 8 bases line up with TRBD1. The V gene's germline CDR1 is LGHNA and CDR2 YSLEER. Trimming took 1 base from V and 7 from J; bases not matched to a gene: 3. The length of the CDR3 is 15 residues. The CDR3 spells CASSQGTGRNSPLHF. The DNA of the CDR3 is TGCGCCAGCAGCCAAGGGACAGGGAGGAATTCACCCCTCCACTTT.

The rearrangement uses TRBV27 and TRBJ1-2, with D hard to call. This CDR3 has 16 amino acids. V lost 4 bases to trimming and J lost 0 bases, with 15 bases between them. Germline loops: CDR1 MNHEY, CDR2 SMNVEV (reference sequence). The CDR3 nucleotides are TGTGCCAGCAGTTCCGCGAAGGAGGGAGCTAACTATGGCTACACCTTC. This gives the protein CASSSAKEGANYGYTF.

The genes are TRBV24-1 and TRBJ2-2; the D is unclear. V gave up 9 bases and J gave up 4 bases, with 8 bases separating them. There are 12 residues in the CDR3. Germline CDR1 reads KGHDR; CDR2 reads SFDVKD. Written as DNA, the CDR3 is TGTGCCACCGGGCAGCCCACCGGGGAGCTGTTTTTT. As protein: CATGQPTGELFF.

The chain has TRBV6-2 or TRBV6-3 and TRBJ1-6; tentative D call: TRBD1 (5 bases). CDR3 length equals 15 residues. Germline values: CDR1 MNHEY, CDR2 SVGEGT. V lost 6 bases to trimming and J lost 5 bases, with 14 bases between them. CDR3 sequence: CASSSGLYDNSPLHF. In DNA form, the CDR3 reads TGTGCCAGCAGCTCGGGACTTTACGATAATTCACCCCTCCACTTT.

V gene TRBV12-3 or TRBV12-4 combines with J gene TRBJ2-2; TRBD2 is a possible D gene (5 bases). The CDR3 extends over 13 amino acids. V lost 3 bases and J lost 9, with 11 bases in between. CDR3 loop: CASSFRGLRELFF. DNA of the CDR3: TGTGCCAGCAGTTTCCGGGGTCTGAGGGAGCTGTTTTTT.

V usage is TRBV5-3 and J usage is TRBJ1-5; TRBD1 agrees at 7 bases. TRBV5-3 is an open reading frame, and its role is uncertain. The CDR3 contains 16 residues. V shed 3 bases and J 1 base; nucleotides not matched to a gene: 7. CDR3 coding DNA: TGTGCCAGAAGCTCCGAGCAGGGACAGAGCAATCAGCCCCAGCATTTT. Translated: CARSSEQGQSNQPQHF.

The chain carries TRBV4-1 and TRBJ2-1; TRBD1 is a possible D gene (6 bases). V dropped 3 bases and J dropped 7 bases, with 7 bases sitting between them. CDR1 is MGHRA, CDR2 YSYEKL, per germline. The CDR3 has 12 residues. CDR3: CASSQTGNEQFF. As DNA, the CDR3 is TGCGCCAGCAGCCAGACAGGTAATGAGCAGTTCTTC.

The CDR3 loop reads CAISEWGQLGSGANVLTF. For the CDR3, the DNA is TGTGCCATCAGTGAATGGGGACAGTTAGGCTCTGGGGCCAACGTCCTGACTTTC. V and J are TRBV10-3 and TRBJ2-6; 7 bases are shared with TRBD1. CDR1 ENHRY and CDR2 SYGVKD come from the germline V gene. The CDR3 spans 18 residues. The V segment lost 3 bases and the J segment 0 bases; nucleotides outside the gene matches: 8.

This rearrangement joins TRBV7-9 to TRBJ2-7; D gene unclear. The V gene lost 5 bases and the J gene lost 1 base, with 18 bases spanning the gap. The germline gives CDR1 SEHNR, CDR2 FQNEAQ (reference sequence). The CDR3 is 16 amino acids. CDR3 sequence (DNA): TGTGCCAGCAGCCCCGCTTGGCACACCGAATCCTACGAGCAGTACTTC. Translating it yields CASSPAWHTESYEQYF.

The chain recombines TRBV4-2 with TRBJ2-7; 9 bases are shared with TRBD1. The CDR3 length is 16 residues. Germline V CDR1 and CDR2: LGHNA, YNFKEQ. J lost 5 bases, V lost 0 bases, and 8 bases had no gene match. As DNA, the CDR3 is TGTGCCAGCAGCCAAGATTTGGACAGGGGTAAACACGAGCAGTACTTC. Its protein is CASSQDLDRGKHEQYF.

V gene TRBV29-1 combines with J gene TRBJ2-1; no clear D gene. The CDR3 runs 16 residues. The germline CDR1 and CDR2 sequences are SQVTM and ANQGSEA. V gave up 0 bases and J gave up 6 bases, with 18 bases separating them. The CDR3 loop is CSVEEVGSTLGNEQFF. As DNA, the CDR3 is TGCAGCGTTGAAGAAGTGGGCTCAACGCTCGGCAATGAGCAGTTCTTC.

V usage is TRBV4-3 and J usage is TRBJ2-1; 10 positions match TRBD2. CDR3 length equals 14 residues. After removal of 0 bases from V and 11 bases from J, the junction contained 4 bases not matched to a gene. CDR1 is LGHNA and CDR2 is YSLEER in the germline V gene. The CDR3 protein is CASSQELAGRQQFF. CDR3 sequence (DNA): TGCGCCAGCAGCCAAGAACTAGCGGGGCGGCAGCAGTTCTTC.

The chain couples TRBV4-3 to TRBJ1-1; tentatively, D is TRBD1 (6 bases). The V gene lost 1 base and the J gene lost 1 base, with 13 bases spanning the gap. The V gene's germline CDR1 is LGHNA and CDR2 YSLEER. The CDR3 contains 16 residues. Here the CDR3 reads CASSQAEGGANTEAFF. CDR3 nucleotide sequence: TGCGCCAGCAGCCAAGCGGAGGGGGGGGCGAACACTGAAGCTTTCTTT.